Reported below is one TCR beta chain. These data are taken from a study of blood T cells in healthy people across ages. Study-wide background: Template switching captured about one barcoded beta molecule per two T cells.

A sample-barcoded 5' primer and a J-beta primer mix were used in a second PCR of about 7 to 12 cycles. MiXCR, run by TCRdb on the 5' RACE reads, gives a single entry per CDR3 protein. In the table there are about 1.4 million distinct CDR3 sequences, approximately 63% of which are singletons. This sequence originates from a man younger than 35 in good health. The sample taken for sequencing was blood.

The CDR3 here is CASSQPFPDRNFYGYTF. CDR3 coding DNA: TGCGCCAGCAGCCAACCTTTTCCGGACAGGAACTTCTATGGCTACACCTTC. This sequence joins TRBV4-1 and TRBJ1-2; 7 bases align to TRBD1. The J segment lost 4 bases and the V segment lost 2 bases, leaving 13 bases of the junction unmatched. CDR3 length: 17 residues. CDR1 and CDR2 from the germline V gene are MGHRA and YSYEKL.